What follows is one T cell receptor beta chain and its context. The target antigen is unknown. The read falls 3 residues short of the CDR3 end, and the missing part is taken from the germline J gene. immunoSEQ multiplex PCR used an average of approximately 1,300 ng genomic DNA. The protocol was immunoSEQ multiplex PCR, while the TCRdb copy is restricted to in-frame clones and leaves out a portion. The sample totals 25,000 to 30,000 clones. Germline values: CDR1 GTSNPN, CDR2 SVGIG (reference sequence). CDR3 size: 12 residues. V was trimmed by 6 bases and J by 1 base, leaving 9 bases between them. These data belong to a study of T cells in women clearing cervical HPV infection. Study-wide background: Controls' single incident HPV16 infection cleared within 12 months without precancer. Case blood drawn at lesion detection; control blood after infection cleared.

Study-wide results and caveats: TRBV6-7 abundance was lower in cases than controls (around 0.1% versus 0.15%).

Specimen: blood buffy coat. The chain is built from TRBV30 and TRBJ1-2; D uncertain. This TCR came from a woman aged 18 to 69 with a cervical HPV16 infection that either progressed to CIN3+ or cleared (not recorded which). CDR3: CACPALNYGYTF. The part of the CDR3 DNA that was read is TGTGCCTGCCCCGCACTTAACTATGGC.